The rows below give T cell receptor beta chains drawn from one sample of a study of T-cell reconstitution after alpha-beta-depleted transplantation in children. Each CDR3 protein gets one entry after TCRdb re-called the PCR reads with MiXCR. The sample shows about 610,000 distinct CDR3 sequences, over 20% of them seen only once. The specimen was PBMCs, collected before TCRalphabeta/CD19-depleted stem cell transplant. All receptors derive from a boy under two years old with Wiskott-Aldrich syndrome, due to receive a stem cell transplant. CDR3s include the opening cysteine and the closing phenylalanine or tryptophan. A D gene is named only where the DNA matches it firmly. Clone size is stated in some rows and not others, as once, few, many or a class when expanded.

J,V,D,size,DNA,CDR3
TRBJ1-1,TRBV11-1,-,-,TGTGCCAGCAGCTTATTAGGCAGGGGACCACTAATGAACACTGAAGCTTTCTTT,CASSLLGRGPLMNTEAFF
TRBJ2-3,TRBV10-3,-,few,TGTGCCATCGCCGCGGCAGCCCCTAGCACAGATACGCAGTATTTT,CAIAAAAPSTDTQYF
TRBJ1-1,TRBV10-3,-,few,TGTGCCATCAGTGAGTGGAACGAAGCTTTCTTT,CAISEWNEAFF
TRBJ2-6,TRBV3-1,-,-,TGTGCCAGCAGCATCCGTACGGGGGCGGCCAACGTCCTGACTTTC,CASSIRTGAANVLTF
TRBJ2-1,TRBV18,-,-,TGTGCCAGCTCACAAGGGACTCCCTCCTACAATGAGCAGTTCTTC,CASSQGTPSYNEQFF
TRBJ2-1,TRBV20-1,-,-,TGCAGTGCACAACGATGGCGCGATAGTTACAATGAGCAGTTCTTC,CSAQRWRDSYNEQFF
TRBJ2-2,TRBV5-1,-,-,TGCGCCAGCAGCTTGGATGGGGGGCGCTACACCGGGGAGCTGTTTTTT,CASSLDGGRYTGELFF
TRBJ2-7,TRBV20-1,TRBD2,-,TGCAGTGCTAGAGATAGCGGGAGGGCCTCCTACGAGCAGTACTTC,CSARDSGRASYEQYF
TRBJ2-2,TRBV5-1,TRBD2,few,TGCGCCAGCAGCTTGAGCCTAGCGGATTACACCGGGGAGCTGTTTTTT,CASSLSLADYTGELFF
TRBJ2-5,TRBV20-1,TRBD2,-,TGCAGTGCGGCCCCTAGCGGGTCGGGGCAAGAGACCCAGTACTTC,CSAAPSGSGQETQYF
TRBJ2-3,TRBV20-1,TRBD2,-,TGCAGTGCTAGTGTCCTAGCGGGAATGGTGAATACGCAGTATTTT,CSASVLAGMVNTQYF
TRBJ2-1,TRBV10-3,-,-,TGTGCCATCGGGGACTGGGGTAACGAGCAGTTCTTC,CAIGDWGNEQFF
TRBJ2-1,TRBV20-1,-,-,TGCAGTGTTCCCAATTACAATGAGCAGTTCTTC,CSVPNYNEQFF
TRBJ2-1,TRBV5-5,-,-,TGTGCCAGCAGCTTTTCCCGGCTAGATGCCTACAATGAGCAGTTCTTC,CASSFSRLDAYNEQFF
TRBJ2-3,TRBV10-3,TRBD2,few,TGTGCCATCATAGCGGGAGCGGGAGATACGCAGTATTTT,CAIIAGAGDTQYF
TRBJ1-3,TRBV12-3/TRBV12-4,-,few,TGTGCCAGCAGTTTACCAGAAGGAAACACCATATATTTT,CASSLPEGNTIYF
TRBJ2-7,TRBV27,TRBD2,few,TGTGCCAGCAGTTTTTATAGCGGGAGGGGAGAGCAGTACTTC,CASSFYSGRGEQYF
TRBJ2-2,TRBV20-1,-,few,TGCAGTGCTAGAACTTACACCGGGGAGCTGTTTTTT,CSARTYTGELFF
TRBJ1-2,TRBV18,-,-,TGTGCCAGCTCACCTAGTATTAGCGGGAAGAACTATGGCTACACCTTC,CASSPSISGKNYGYTF
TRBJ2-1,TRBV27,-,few,TGTGCCAGCAGCCCCTTGGGGGTTTCCTACAATGAGCAGTTCTTC,CASSPLGVSYNEQFF
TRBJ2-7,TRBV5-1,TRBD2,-,TGCGCCAGCAGCCCCGGACTAGCGGGAGTAGCCGAGCAGTACTTC,CASSPGLAGVAEQYF
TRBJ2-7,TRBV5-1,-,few,TGCGCCAGCAGCTTGGGGACAGCCTACTCCTACGAGCAGTACTTC,CASSLGTAYSYEQYF
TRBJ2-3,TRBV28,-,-,TGTGCCAGCAGCCCTACCGTCAAGGCCACAGATACGCAGTATTTT,CASSPTVKATDTQYF
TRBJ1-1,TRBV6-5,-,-,TGTGCCAGCAGTTACTACCAGGGGTGGACTGAAGCTTTCTTT,CASSYYQGWTEAFF
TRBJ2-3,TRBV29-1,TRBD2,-,TGCAGCGTATCCGGGACTAGCGGGAGAAATACGCAGTATTTT,CSVSGTSGRNTQYF
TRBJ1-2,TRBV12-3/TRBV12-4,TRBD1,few,TGTGCCAGCAGCAGACAGGGAACCTCTAACTATGGCTACACCTTC,CASSRQGTSNYGYTF
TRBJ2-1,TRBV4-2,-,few,TGTGCCAGCAGCCAAGATACGTGGAATGAGCAGTTCTTC,CASSQDTWNEQFF
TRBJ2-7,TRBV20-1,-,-,TGCAGTGCTCAAGATAGTTGGCCCGGCTCCTACGAGCAGTACTTC,CSAQDSWPGSYEQYF
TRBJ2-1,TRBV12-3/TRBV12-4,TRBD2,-,TGTGCCGTGTCCGTTTCGGGACTAGGCCCCTACAATGAGCAGTTCTTC,CAVSVSGLGPYNEQFF
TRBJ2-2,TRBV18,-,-,TGTGCCAGCTCACGCTCGGCCACTTCTACCGGGGAGCTGTTTTTT,CASSRSATSTGELFF
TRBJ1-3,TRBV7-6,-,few,TGTGCCAGCAGCTTAGCGGGTCTTTCTGGAAACACCATATATTTT,CASSLAGLSGNTIYF
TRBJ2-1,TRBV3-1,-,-,TGTGCCAGCAGCAATAAAAGGGGTAGTGAGCAGTTCTTC,CASSNKRGSEQFF
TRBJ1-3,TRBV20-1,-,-,TGCAGTGCCCCTACTGGATCTGGAAACACCATATATTTT,CSAPTGSGNTIYF
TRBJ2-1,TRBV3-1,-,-,TGTGCCAGCAGCCAAGATTGGGTCACCAATGAGCAGTTCTTC,CASSQDWVTNEQFF
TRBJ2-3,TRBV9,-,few,TGTGCCAGCAAGGCAGGCCAGGGGTCCACAGATACGCAGTATTTT,CASKAGQGSTDTQYF
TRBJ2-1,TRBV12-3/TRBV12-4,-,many,TGTGCCAGCAGGCGGACCAGCCCATCCTACAATGAGCAGTTCTTC,CASRRTSPSYNEQFF
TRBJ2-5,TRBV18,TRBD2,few,TGTGCCAGCTCACCACTCGTTCTAATAGCGGGAGAGACCCAGTACTTC,CASSPLVLIAGETQYF
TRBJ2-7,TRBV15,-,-,TGTGCCACCAGCAGAGAACATCCTTACGAGCAGTACTTC,CATSREHPYEQYF
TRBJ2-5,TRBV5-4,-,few,TGTGCCAGCAGCTTACCGGGACTTCAAGAGACCCAGTACTTC,CASSLPGLQETQYF
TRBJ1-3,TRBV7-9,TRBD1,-,TGTGCCAGCAGTACAGGGGGCGCCGGAAACACCATATATTTT,CASSTGGAGNTIYF
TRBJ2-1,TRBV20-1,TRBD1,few,TGCAGTGCTAGTAAGGGGGCGAGCTCCTACAATGAGCAGTTCTTC,CSASKGASSYNEQFF
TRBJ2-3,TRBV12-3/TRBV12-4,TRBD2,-,TGTGCCAGCAGTCCAAGGGGAGGGTTTGGCACAGATACGCAGTATTTT,CASSPRGGFGTDTQYF
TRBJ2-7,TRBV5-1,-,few,TGTGCCAGCAGTTCACAAGGGAGCTCCTACGAGCAGTACTTC,CASSSQGSSYEQYF
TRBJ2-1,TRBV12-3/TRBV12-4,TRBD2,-,TGTGCCAGCAGTTTATCCCCCCCATTTCTAGCGGGACGTAGCAATGAGCAGTTCTTC,CASSLSPPFLAGRSNEQFF
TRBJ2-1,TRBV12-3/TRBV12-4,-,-,TGTGCCAGCTCCTACGTGCTGGGTGAGCAGTTCTTC,CASSYVLGEQFF
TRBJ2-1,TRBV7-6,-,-,TGTGCCAGCAGCCACGGGACACCTAACAATGAGCAGTTCTTC,CASSHGTPNNEQFF
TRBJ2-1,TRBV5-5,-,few,TGTGCCAGCAGCTTGCTTCCGGGGAGCTACAATGAGCAGTTCTTC,CASSLLPGSYNEQFF
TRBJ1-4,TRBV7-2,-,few,TGTGCCAGCAGCGTCGGGGGTGAAAAACTGTTTTTT,CASSVGGEKLFF
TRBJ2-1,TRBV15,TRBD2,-,TGTGCCACCAGCAGAGGTATCGAGCGGGGCCACAATGAGCAGTTCTTC,CATSRGIERGHNEQFF
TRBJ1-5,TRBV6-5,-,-,TGTGCCAGCAGTTCTATGACACCGAATCAGCCCCAGCATTTT,CASSSMTPNQPQHF
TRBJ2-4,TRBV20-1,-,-,TGCAGTGCTAGGAGGACAGTACTAGCCAAAAACATTCAGTACTTC,CSARRTVLAKNIQYF
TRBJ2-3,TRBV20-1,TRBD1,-,TGCAGTGCCTTGACAGGGGGCACAGATACGCAGTATTTT,CSALTGGTDTQYF
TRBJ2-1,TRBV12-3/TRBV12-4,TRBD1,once,TGTGCCAGCACTCCGGGACAGGGACACAATGAGCAGTTCTTC,CASTPGQGHNEQFF
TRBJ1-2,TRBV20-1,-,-,TGCAGTGCTAATGGAGGGGTGAACTATGGCTACACCTTC,CSANGGVNYGYTF
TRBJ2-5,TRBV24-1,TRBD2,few,TGTGCCACCAGGGGACTAGCGGGAGCATTGGTTCGAGAGACCCAGTACTTC,CATRGLAGALVRETQYF
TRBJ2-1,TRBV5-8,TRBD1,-,TGTGCCAGCCCTGAGACAGGGGAGGTCGATGAGCAGTTCTTC,CASPETGEVDEQFF
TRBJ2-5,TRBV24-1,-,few,TGTGCCACCAGTGATGGGAGACAGGTCCAAGAGACCCAGTACTTC,CATSDGRQVQETQYF